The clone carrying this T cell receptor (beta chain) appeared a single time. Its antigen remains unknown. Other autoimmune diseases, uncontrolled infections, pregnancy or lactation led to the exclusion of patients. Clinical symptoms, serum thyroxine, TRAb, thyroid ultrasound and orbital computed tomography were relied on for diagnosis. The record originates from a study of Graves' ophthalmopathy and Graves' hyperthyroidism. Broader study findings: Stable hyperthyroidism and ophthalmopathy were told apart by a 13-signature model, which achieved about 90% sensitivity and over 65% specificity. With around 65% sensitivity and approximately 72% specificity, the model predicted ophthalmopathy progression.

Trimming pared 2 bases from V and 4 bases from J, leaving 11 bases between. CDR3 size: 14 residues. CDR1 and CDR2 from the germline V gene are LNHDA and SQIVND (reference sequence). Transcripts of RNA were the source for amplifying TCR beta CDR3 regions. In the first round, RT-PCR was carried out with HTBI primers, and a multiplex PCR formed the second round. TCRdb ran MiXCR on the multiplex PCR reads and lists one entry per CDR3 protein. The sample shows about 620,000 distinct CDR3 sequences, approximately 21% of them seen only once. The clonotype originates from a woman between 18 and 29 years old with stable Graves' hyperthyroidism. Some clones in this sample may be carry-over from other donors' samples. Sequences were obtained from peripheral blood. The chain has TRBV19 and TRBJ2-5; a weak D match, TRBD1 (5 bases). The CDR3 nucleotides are TGTGCCAGTAGTATAACAGGTCCAGGAGAGACCCAGTACTTC. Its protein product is CASSITGPGETQYF.